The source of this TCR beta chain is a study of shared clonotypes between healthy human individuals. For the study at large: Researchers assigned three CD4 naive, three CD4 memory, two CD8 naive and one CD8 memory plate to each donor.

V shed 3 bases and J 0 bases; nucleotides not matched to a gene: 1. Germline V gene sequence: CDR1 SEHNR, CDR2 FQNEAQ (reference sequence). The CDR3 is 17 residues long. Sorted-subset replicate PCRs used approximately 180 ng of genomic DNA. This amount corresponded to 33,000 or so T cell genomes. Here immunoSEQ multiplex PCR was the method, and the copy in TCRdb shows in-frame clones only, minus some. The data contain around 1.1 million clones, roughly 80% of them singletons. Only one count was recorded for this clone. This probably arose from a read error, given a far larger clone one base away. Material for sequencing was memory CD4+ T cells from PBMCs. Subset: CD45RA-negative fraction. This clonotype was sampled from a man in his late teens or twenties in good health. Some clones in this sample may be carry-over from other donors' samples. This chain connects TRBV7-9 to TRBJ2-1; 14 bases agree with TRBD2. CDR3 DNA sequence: TGTGCCAGCAGCTTCGGGACTAGCGGGAGCTCCTACAATGAGCAGTTCTTC. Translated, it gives CASSFGTSGSSYNEQFF.